One sample yielded the 27 T cell receptor beta chains listed below, sequenced in a study of blood T cell repertoires in COVID-19. The table came from immunoSEQ multiplex PCR; TCRdb's copy has only in-frame clones and leaves some out. The table lists about 63,000 clones, around three quarters of them singletons. The sequencing sample was made of peripheral blood. The receptor set was obtained from a human donor in a cohort sampled during active COVID-19.

The chain recombines TRBV7-2 with TRBJ1-1; tentative D call: TRBD1 (5 bases). The CDR3 covers 16 residues. Trimming left V 2 bases short and J 6 bases short, with 19 bases between. Germline V gene sequence: CDR1 SGHTA, CDR2 FQGNSA. This CDR3 reads CASSLQTNGGKAEAFF. CDR3 DNA sequence: TGTGCCAGCAGCTTACAAACGAACGGGGGTAAGGCTGAAGCTTTCTTT.

V gene TRBV6-6 combines with J gene TRBJ2-3; TRBD2 aligns across 9 bases. V lost 5 bases and J lost 0; bases outside the gene matches: 3. Germline CDR1 and CDR2: MNHNY and SVGAGI (reference sequence). This CDR3 comprises 15 residues. The CDR3 region has the DNA TGTGCCAGCAGTCAGCTAGCGGGGAGCACAGATACGCAGTATTTT. Translated: CASSQLAGSTDTQYF.

The genes are TRBV29-1 and TRBJ2-3; 7 nucleotides line up with TRBD1. CDR1 and CDR2 (germline): SQVTM, ANQGSEA. CDR3 length: 12 residues. V gave up 5 bases and J gave up 6 bases; unmatched junction bases: 5. The CDR3 sequence: CSVKTGMDTQYF. CDR3 nucleotide sequence: TGCAGCGTTAAGACAGGGATGGATACGCAGTATTTT.

The sample holds a few counts of this clone. The rearrangement links TRBV7-2 to TRBJ2-7, with 10 bases fitting TRBD1. The CDR3 has 15 amino acids. Looked up from germline, CDR1 is SGHTA and CDR2 is FQGNSA. V dropped 8 bases and J dropped 2; count of bases not matched to a gene: 9. The CDR3 nucleotides read TGTGCCAGCGGGACAGGGGATCTAAGGACCTACGAGCAGTACTTC. Translated, it gives CASGTGDLRTYEQYF.

This clone turned up a few times. The V gene is TRBV11-1, the J gene TRBJ1-1; D is undetermined. Deletions cut 2 bases from V and 1 base from J, with 8 bases between. This CDR3 region has 14 residues. Looked up from germline, CDR1 is SGHAT and CDR2 is FQDESV (reference sequence). The CDR3 DNA is TGTGCCAGCAGCTTACGCCTAGGGAACACTGAAGCTTTCTTT. Its translation: CASSLRLGNTEAFF.

Concerning this clone itself: The same CDR3 arises from other DNA sequences in this sample as well. V is TRBV11-2 and J is TRBJ2-7; 12 bases are shared with TRBD2. Germline CDR1 and CDR2: SGHAT and FQNNGV. Germline trimming cut 4 bases from V and 1 base from J; bases unmatched to any gene: 2. CDR3 length: 15 amino acids. CDR3 protein: CASSSGLAGSYEQYF. CDR3 coding DNA: TGTGCCAGCAGCTCCGGACTAGCGGGATCCTACGAGCAGTACTTC.

The chain uses TRBV6-6 and TRBJ1-1, with TRBD1 matching over 8 bases. From germline, CDR1 is MNHNY and CDR2 SVGAGI (reference sequence). The CDR3 extends over 13 amino acids. Germline trimming cut 2 bases from V and 6 bases from J; bases unmatched to any gene: 2. The CDR3 loop is CASSYGGQAEAFF. The DNA of the CDR3 is TGTGCCAGCAGTTACGGGGGACAGGCTGAAGCTTTCTTT.

This sequence joins TRBV6-6 and TRBJ1-2, with 8 positions matching TRBD1. This CDR3 region has 13 residues. The germline gives CDR1 MNHNY, CDR2 SVGAGI (reference sequence). Trimming removed 2 bases from V and 8 bases from J; junction bases left unmatched: 4. This CDR3 reads CASSYEQGAGYTF. In nucleotides, the CDR3 is TGTGCCAGCAGTTACGAGCAGGGGGCGGGCTACACCTTC.

This chain links TRBV6-2 or TRBV6-3 with TRBJ2-7, with a tentative D call TRBD1 (6 bases). The V gene's germline CDR1 is MNHEY and CDR2 SVGEGT. CDR3 length: 17 amino acids. The ends were cut back, 4 bases at V and 0 bases at J, with 19 bases in the middle. The DNA for the CDR3 is TGTGCCAGCAGTTGGGACCCGGGACATCCAGTCTCCTACGAGCAGTACTTC. Its translation: CASSWDPGHPVSYEQYF.

V gene TRBV6-2 or TRBV6-3 combines with J gene TRBJ2-7; D gene uncertain. CDR3 length: 11 residues. Trimming removed 2 bases at V and 5 bases at J, with 4 bases between. Germline CDR1 reads MNHEY; CDR2 reads SVGEGT. The CDR3 loop reads CASSYIDEQYF. CDR3 nucleotide sequence: TGTGCCAGCAGTTACATCGACGAGCAGTACTTC.

The chain is built from TRBV11-2 and TRBJ2-1, with 8 bases fitting TRBD1. Germline CDR1 and CDR2: SGHAT and FQNNGV. The V segment lost 5 bases and the J segment 4 bases; nucleotides outside the gene matches: 4. This CDR3 has 14 amino acids. The CDR3 DNA reads TGTGCCAGCAGCCGGGGACAGGCGTACAATGAGCAGTTCTTC. It specifies CASSRGQAYNEQFF.

This clone was seen a single time. The chain carries TRBV5-1 and TRBJ2-3; D gene unclear. The V end lost 5 bases, the J end lost 4 bases, and 8 bases lay between the germline ends. The CDR3 is made up of 12 amino acids. Germline V gene lookup returns CDR1 SGHRS and CDR2 YFSETQ. CDR3 loop: CASRYDSDTQYF. CDR3 nucleotide sequence: TGCGCCAGCAGATACGACTCAGATACGCAGTATTTT.

V usage is TRBV9 and J usage is TRBJ1-6; D perhaps matches TRBD1 (6 bases). The CDR3 is 13 amino acids. V lost 3 bases to trimming and J lost 7 bases, with 8 bases between them. Germline V gene data show CDR1 as SGDLS and CDR2 as YYNGEE. CDR3 sequence reads: CASSARGNSPLHF. For the CDR3, the DNA is TGTGCCAGCAGCGCAAGGGGGAATTCACCCCTCCACTTT. The full variable domain, its missing parts supplied by reference TRBV9 and TRBJ1-6, is DSGVTQTPKHLITATGQRVTLRCSPRSGDLSVYWYQQSLDQGLQFLIQYYNGEERAKGNILERFSAQQFPDLHSELNLSSLELGDSALYFCASSARGNSPLHFGNGTRLTVT.

The chain carries TRBV25-1 and TRBJ2-6; possible D gene TRBD1, 6 bases. CDR1 is MGHDK and CDR2 is SYGVNS in the germline V gene. V shed 5 bases and J shed 0 bases, with 14 bases lying between them. The CDR3 is 17 residues long. The CDR3 is CASSLGQLSSGANVLTF. In nucleotides, the CDR3 is TGTGCCAGCAGTTTAGGACAGTTAAGCTCTGGGGCCAACGTCCTGACTTTC.

Only a few counts were recorded for this clone. V and J are TRBV14 and TRBJ2-3, with TRBD2 matching 7 bases. CDR3 size: 13 residues. Unmatched junction bases numbered 6, after V lost 2 bases and J lost 10 bases. Germline loops: CDR1 SGHDN, CDR2 FVKESK. CDR3 amino acids: CASSQFGRDPQYF. CDR3 in DNA: TGTGCCAGCAGCCAATTTGGGAGGGACCCGCAGTATTTT.

This chain uses TRBV7-3 with TRBJ1-6; 9 bases agree with TRBD1. Germline V gene lookup returns CDR1 SGHTA and CDR2 FQGTGA. V lost 5 bases, J lost 7 bases, and 3 bases stayed unmatched. The CDR3 runs to 14 residues. CDR3 loop: CASSQTGGNSPLHF. CDR3 in DNA: TGTGCCAGCAGCCAGACAGGGGGGAATTCACCCCTCCACTTT.

The chain is built from TRBV5-1 and TRBJ1-1, with 10 bases fitting TRBD1. CDR3 length equals 15 residues. Germline assignment: CDR1 SGHRS and CDR2 YFSETQ. The V segment lost 4 bases and the J segment 2 bases; nucleotides outside the gene matches: 5. In nucleotides, the CDR3 is TGCGCCAGCAGCGCGGGACAGGGGTTCAACACTGAAGCTTTCTTT. Protein sequence: CASSAGQGFNTEAFF.

The chain links TRBV11-1 to TRBJ1-1; no firm D call. The length of the CDR3 is 13 residues. V shed 1 base and J shed 11 bases, with 14 bases lying between them. Germline CDR1 SGHAT, CDR2 FQDESV (reference sequence). Written as DNA, the CDR3 is TGTGCCAGCAGCTTAGACGCGCCACTCGGGGCTTTCTTT. Encoded protein: CASSLDAPLGAFF.

The chain joins TRBV10-3 to TRBJ2-1; 11 bases fit TRBD2. V was clipped by 0 bases and J by 6 bases; unmatched bases: 4. Per germline, CDR1 ENHRY and CDR2 SYGVKD. This CDR3 spans 16 amino acids. The DNA for the CDR3 is TGTGCCATCAGTGAGTCGACTAGCGGGATTGGCAATGAGCAGTTCTTC. It encodes CAISESTSGIGNEQFF.

Here the CDR3 reads CASSPGHLRGQPQHF. DNA of the CDR3: TGTGCCAGCAGTCCAGGACACCTAAGAGGCCAGCCCCAGCATTTT. The chain employs TRBV28 and TRBJ1-5, with a possible D match to TRBD1 (5 bases). This CDR3 region has 15 residues. From germline, CDR1 is MDHEN and CDR2 SYDVKM. Trimming left V 5 bases short and J 7 bases short, with 18 bases between.

The chain has TRBV12-3 or TRBV12-4 and TRBJ2-2; D gene uncertain. With 6 bases removed from V and 8 bases from J, the gap between germline ends came to 13 bases. The CDR3 contains 13 residues. For the CDR3, the DNA is TGTGCCAGCAGCCCCAACAGTTCGGGGGAGCTGTTTTTT. It yields the protein CASSPNSSGELFF.

The chain links TRBV12-2 to TRBJ2-7; TRBD2 is the table's D call and was not checked against the DNA. TRBV12-2 is a pseudogene locus. The CDR3 extends over 16 amino acids. The CDR3, as DNA: TGTGCAAGTCGCTTAGGGGTTAGCGGGAGACCCTACGAGCAGTACTTC. It yields the protein CASRLGVSGRPYEQYF.

CDR3 residues: CASSLATGVNSPLHF. The CDR3 bases are TGTGCCAGCAGCTTAGCGACAGGAGTGAACTCACCCCTCCACTTT. The J gene is TRBJ1-6, the V gene TRBV7-9, with a possible D match to TRBD1 (6 bases). V lost 0 bases, J lost 10 bases, and 13 bases lay in between. The CDR3 has 15 residues. CDR1 and CDR2 (germline): SEHNR, FQNEAQ (reference sequence).

This chain joins TRBV5-1 and TRBJ1-3, with a possible D match to TRBD1 (5 bases). The length of the CDR3 is 14 residues. Germline V CDR1 and CDR2: SGHRS, YFSETQ. With 0 bases removed from V and 5 bases from J, the gap between germline ends came to 9 bases. The CDR3 DNA follows: TGCGCCAGCAGCTTGGCGTCAGGGAGAAACACCATATATTTT. Its protein product is CASSLASGRNTIYF. Full variable domain (missing parts from reference TRBV5-1 and TRBJ1-3): KAGVTQTPRYLIKTRGQQVTLSCSPISGHRSVSWYQQTPGQGLQFLFEYFSETQRNKGNFPGRFSGRQFSNSRSEMNVSTLELGDSALYLCASSLASGRNTIYFGEGSWLTVV.

This rearrangement joins TRBV18 to TRBJ1-1; D possibly corresponds to TRBD1 (6 bases). V was clipped by 1 base and J by 3 bases, with 9 bases between them. The CDR3 is made up of 14 amino acids. CDR1 and CDR2 (germline): KGHSH, LQKENI. The CDR3 region has the DNA TGTGCCAGCTCACCACTTACAGGGCACACTGAAGCTTTCTTT. It yields the protein CASSPLTGHTEAFF.

The V call is TRBV13, the J call TRBJ1-1; TRBD1 matches 7 bases. The CDR3 has 14 residues. With V trimmed by 5 bases and J by 1 base, 4 bases remained unmatched. Per the germline V gene, CDR1 is PRHDT and CDR2 is FYEKMQ (reference sequence). As DNA, the CDR3 is TGTGCCAGCAGCCCCCGGACAGGGAACACTGAAGCTTTCTTT. As protein: CASSPRTGNTEAFF.

This clone was seen only a few times. The chain has TRBV7-2 and TRBJ2-1; the D gene is possibly TRBD2 (5 bases). CDR1 and CDR2 (germline): SGHTA, FQGNSA. V was trimmed by 1 base and J by 9 bases, leaving 22 bases between them. This CDR3 region has 17 residues. The CDR3, as DNA: TGTGCCAGCAGCTTAGAATTGGGTGGCGGGTTAAGGATTGAGCAGTTCTTC. Amino acid sequence: CASSLELGGGLRIEQFF.